This T cell receptor beta chain originates from a study of T cell repertoires in cytomegalovirus infection. Study details: Recently identified HLA-C-restricted CMV epitopes were used, and well-studied HLA-B-restricted CMV epitopes were used as well. Matching HLA type, along with CMV infection, was indicated by public TCR beta signatures. Study findings and constraints: CMV-specific HLA-C-restricted TCR beta clonotypes dominated the ex vivo response.

The CDR3 contains 13 residues. Trimming at V came to 4 bases and at J to 8 bases, leaving 8 bases not matched to a gene. Germline V lookup: CDR1 SGHNT, CDR2 YENEEA. Turning to this clonotype: The antigen is undetermined.

TCRdb itself ran the reads through MiXCR, one entry per CDR3 protein. Seen here are about 330,000 distinct CDR3 sequences, roughly 34% observed once, and the top ten hold around an eighth. The receptor was derived from a human donor in good health (CMV status not recorded). Some clones in this sample may be carry-over from other donors' samples. The sequences come from cultured PBMCs, collected from culture after CMV antigen stimulation. The V and J genes are TRBV11-3 and TRBJ2-7; 7 bases map to TRBD1. This chain's CDR3 is CASSSGTVGQQYV. CDR3 coding DNA: TGTGCCAGCAGCTCCGGGACAGTAGGCCAGCAGTACGTC.